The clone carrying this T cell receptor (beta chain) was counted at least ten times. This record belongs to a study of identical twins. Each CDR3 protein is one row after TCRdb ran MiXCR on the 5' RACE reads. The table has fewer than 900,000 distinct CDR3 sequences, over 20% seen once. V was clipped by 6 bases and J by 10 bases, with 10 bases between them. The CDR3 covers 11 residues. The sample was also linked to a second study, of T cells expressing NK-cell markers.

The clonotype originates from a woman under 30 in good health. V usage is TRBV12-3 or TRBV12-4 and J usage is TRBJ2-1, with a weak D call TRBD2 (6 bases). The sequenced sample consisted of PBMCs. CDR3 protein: CASSPAGEQFF. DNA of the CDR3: TGTGCCAGCAGCCCCGCGGGGGAGCAGTTCTTC.